The 2 T cell receptor beta chains below come from one sample, sequenced in a study of cytomegalovirus exposure and HLA in healthy donors. The PCR had 60 Vbeta and 13 Jbeta primers. Here immunoSEQ multiplex PCR was the method, and the copy in TCRdb shows in-frame clones only, minus some. The sample holds 150,000 to 200,000 clones, approximately 79% seen once. Material for sequencing was PBMCs. All receptors come from a man in his forties in good health and CMV-seropositive.

This clone was observed a single time. The chain has TRBV19 and TRBJ2-7; D is perhaps TRBD2 (6 bases). Germline values: CDR1 LNHDA, CDR2 SQIVND (reference sequence). The CDR3 contains 16 residues. Deletions cut 5 bases from V and 4 bases from J, with 21 bases between. The CDR3 here is CASSPPLDGSVYEQYF. Written as DNA, the CDR3 is TGTGCCAGTAGTCCCCCTTTGGACGGGAGTGTTTACGAGCAGTACTTC.

V usage is TRBV28 and J usage is TRBJ2-1, with TRBD2 matching over 12 bases. With 5 bases clipped from V and 7 bases from J, the junction kept 9 bases outside the gene matches. CDR1 MDHEN and CDR2 SYDVKM come from the germline V gene. CDR3 length: 16 amino acids. CDR3 protein: CASSTRLAGVDNEQFF. As DNA, the CDR3 is TGTGCCAGCAGTACCCGACTAGCGGGAGTGGATAATGAGCAGTTCTTC.